This TCR beta chain was found in a study of T cells after yellow fever vaccination. For the study at large: It was SMART-Seq v4 Ultra Low Input that prepared the fractions with low cell numbers. Whole-study findings and limits: High-abundance clonotypes from the bulk population could contaminate FACS-sorted repertoires.

Notes on this clonotype: Its specificity is unknown.

TCRdb ran MiXCR on the 5' RACE reads and lists one entry per CDR3 protein. This table has 300,000 or so distinct CDR3 sequences, 10% to 15% appearing once. The CDR3 covers 15 residues. The ends lost 0 bases at V and 10 bases at J; junction bases unmatched: 5. The germline V gene has CDR1 SGDLS and CDR2 YYNGEE. This chain joins TRBV9 and TRBJ2-1, with 12 nucleotides matching TRBD1. The sequencing here drew on CD4+ T cells sorted from PBMCs, taken 45 days after the yellow fever booster vaccination. The TCR was taken from a man aged 25 to 40 who received the YFV17D yellow fever vaccine. CDR3 sequence reads: CASSVVGTGGREQFF. CDR3 DNA: TGTGCCAGCAGCGTAGTGGGGACAGGGGGCCGGGAGCAGTTCTTC. Drawing the rest from reference TRBV9 and TRBJ2-1, the complete variable domain is DSGVTQTPKHLITATGQRVTLRCSPRSGDLSVYWYQQSLDQGLQFLIQYYNGEERAKGNILERFSAQQFPDLHSELNLSSLELGDSALYFCASSVVGTGGREQFFGPGTRLTVL.